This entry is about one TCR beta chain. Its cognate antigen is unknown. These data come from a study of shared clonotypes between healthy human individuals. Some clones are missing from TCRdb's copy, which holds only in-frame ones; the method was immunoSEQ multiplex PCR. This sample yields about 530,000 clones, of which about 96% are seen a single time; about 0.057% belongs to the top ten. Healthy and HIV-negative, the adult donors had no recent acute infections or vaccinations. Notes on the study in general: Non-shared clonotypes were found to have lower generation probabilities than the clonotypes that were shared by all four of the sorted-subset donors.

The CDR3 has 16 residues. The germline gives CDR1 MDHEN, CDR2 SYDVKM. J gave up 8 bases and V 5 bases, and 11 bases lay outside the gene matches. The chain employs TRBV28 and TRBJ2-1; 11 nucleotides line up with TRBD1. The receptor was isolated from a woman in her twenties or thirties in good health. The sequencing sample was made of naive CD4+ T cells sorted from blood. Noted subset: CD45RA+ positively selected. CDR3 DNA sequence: TGTGCCAGCAGTCCCGGGCCGGGACAGGGGGTTTATGAGCAGTTCTTC. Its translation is CASSPGPGQGVYEQFF.